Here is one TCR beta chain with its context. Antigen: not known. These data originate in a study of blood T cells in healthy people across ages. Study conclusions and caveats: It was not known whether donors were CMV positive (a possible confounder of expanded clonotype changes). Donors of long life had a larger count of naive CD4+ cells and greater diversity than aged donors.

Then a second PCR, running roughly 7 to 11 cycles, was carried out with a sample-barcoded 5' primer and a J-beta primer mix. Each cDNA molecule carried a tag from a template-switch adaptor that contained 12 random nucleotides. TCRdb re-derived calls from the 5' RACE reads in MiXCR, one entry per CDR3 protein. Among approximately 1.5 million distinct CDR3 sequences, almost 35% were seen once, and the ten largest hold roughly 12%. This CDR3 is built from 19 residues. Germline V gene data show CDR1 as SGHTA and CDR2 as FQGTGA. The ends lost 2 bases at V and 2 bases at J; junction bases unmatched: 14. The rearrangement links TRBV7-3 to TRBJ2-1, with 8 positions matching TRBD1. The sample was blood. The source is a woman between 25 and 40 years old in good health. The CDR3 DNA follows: TGTGCCAGCAGCTTACTACCGGGACCAGACAGGGGAACCTACAATGAGCAGTTCTTC. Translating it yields CASSLLPGPDRGTYNEQFF.